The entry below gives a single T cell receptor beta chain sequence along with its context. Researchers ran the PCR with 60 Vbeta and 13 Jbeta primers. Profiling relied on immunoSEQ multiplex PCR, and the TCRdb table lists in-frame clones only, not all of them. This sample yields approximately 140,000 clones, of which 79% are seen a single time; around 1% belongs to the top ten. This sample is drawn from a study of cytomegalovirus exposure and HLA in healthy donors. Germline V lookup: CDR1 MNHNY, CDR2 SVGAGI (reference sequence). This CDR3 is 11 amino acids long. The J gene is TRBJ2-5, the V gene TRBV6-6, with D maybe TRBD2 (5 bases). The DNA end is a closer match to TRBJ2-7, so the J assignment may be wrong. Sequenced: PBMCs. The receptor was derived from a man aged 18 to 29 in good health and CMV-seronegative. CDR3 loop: CASSTGNEQYF. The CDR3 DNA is TGTGCCAGCAGTACGGGGAACGAGCAGTACTTC.